The 19 T cell receptor beta chains listed next were all sequenced from one sample in a study of cytomegalovirus exposure and HLA in healthy donors. Researchers ran the PCR with 60 Vbeta and 13 Jbeta primers. The repertoire was sequenced with immunoSEQ multiplex PCR; TCRdb's copy has only in-frame clones and lacks some. This table has around 150,000 clones, about 71% appearing once. Sequenced material: PBMCs. The receptors were sampled from a woman in her 30s in good health and CMV-seronegative.

The chain combines TRBV27 with TRBJ1-5; the D is unclear. V was clipped by 6 bases and J by 2 bases, with 11 bases between them. Germline loops: CDR1 MNHEY, CDR2 SMNVEV (reference sequence). The CDR3 has 14 amino acids. In nucleotides, the CDR3 is TGTGCCAGCAGAACGATCACAGGCAATCAGCCCCAGCATTTT. It encodes CASRTITGNQPQHF.

V and J are TRBV9 and TRBJ1-1; perhaps TRBD1 as D (6 bases). The V gene's germline CDR1 is SGDLS and CDR2 YYNGEE. This CDR3 spans 15 amino acids. V lost 4 bases, J lost 6 bases, and 19 bases lay in between. DNA for the CDR3: TGTGCCAGCAGCCTCCGCGGGGGCGAATCGGCTGAAGCTTTCTTT. Translating gives CASSLRGGESAEAFF.

This chain uses TRBV29-1 with TRBJ1-1; 10 bases agree with TRBD1. V gave up 6 bases and J gave up 4 bases; unmatched junction bases: 8. The CDR3 covers 14 residues. CDR1 is SQVTM and CDR2 is ANQGSEA in the germline V gene. The CDR3 sequence is CSVRQGALSTEAFF. DNA of the CDR3: TGCAGCGTCCGACAGGGGGCCCTCTCCACTGAAGCTTTCTTT.

This clone was recorded once. This chain connects TRBV18 to TRBJ2-5, with D possibly matching TRBD2 (5 bases). Germline-derived CDR1 and CDR2 are KGHSH and LQKENI. V lost 3 bases, J lost 2 bases, and 10 bases lay in between. The CDR3 runs 14 residues. CDR3 nucleotides: TGTGCCAGCTCACCCACCGGGGTTCAAGAGACCCAGTACTTC. This encodes CASSPTGVQETQYF.

The J gene is TRBJ2-1, the V gene TRBV7-8, with D uncertain. The germline gives CDR1 SGHVS, CDR2 FQNEAQ. Trimming cost V 1 base and J 1 base, with 5 bases left between them. This CDR3 spans 14 amino acids. The CDR3 is CASSLVVSYNEQFF. The CDR3 nucleotides read TGTGCCAGCAGCTTAGTCGTGTCCTACAATGAGCAGTTCTTC.

V usage is TRBV7-9 and J usage is TRBJ2-5, with 9 positions matching TRBD2. Trimming cost V 0 bases and J 1 base; bases outside gene matches: 0. The CDR3 loop spans 15 amino acids. From germline, CDR1 is SEHNR and CDR2 FQNEAQ (reference sequence). CDR3 amino acids: CASSLASGGQETQYF. Here the CDR3 DNA reads TGTGCCAGCAGCTTAGCTAGCGGGGGCCAAGAGACCCAGTACTTC.

V and J are TRBV10-3 and TRBJ1-5, with D possibly matching TRBD1 (6 bases). Germline loops: CDR1 ENHRY, CDR2 SYGVKD. Trimming removed 4 bases from V and 7 bases from J, with 11 bases in between. The CDR3 sequence is 13 residues long. The CDR3 region is CAISAAGVQPQHF. The DNA of the CDR3 is TGTGCCATCAGTGCTGCAGGGGTCCAGCCCCAGCATTTT.

The chain combines TRBV7-6 with TRBJ2-1; D is ambiguous. Trimming removed 1 base from V and 3 bases from J, with 13 bases in between. Germline V CDR1 and CDR2: SGHVS, FNYEAQ. The CDR3 consists of 16 residues. CDR3 region: CASSLVSLTNYNEQFF. Here the CDR3 DNA reads TGTGCCAGCAGCTTAGTTAGCTTAACCAACTACAATGAGCAGTTCTTC. Full variable domain (rest looked up from reference TRBV7-6 and TRBJ2-1): GAGVSQSPRYKVTKRGQDVALRCDPISGHVSLYWYRQALGQGPEFLTYFNYEAQQDKSGLPNDRFSAERPEGSISTLTIQRTEQRDSAMYRCASSLVSLTNYNEQFFGPGTRLTVL.

This clone was seen once. The chain links TRBV6-5 to TRBJ2-7, with TRBD1 matching over 9 bases. The CDR3 runs to 15 residues. The germline V gene encodes CDR1 MNHEY and CDR2 SVGAGI. J was trimmed by 3 bases and V by 5 bases; bases with no gene match: 8. The CDR3 nucleotides are TGTGCCAGCAGTCTGGGGACAGGGTTAGGCTACGAGCAGTACTTC. Its protein product is CASSLGTGLGYEQYF.

This rearrangement joins TRBV6-5 to TRBJ2-7; possibly TRBD1 for D (6 bases). The CDR3 spans 15 residues. Germline V CDR1 and CDR2: MNHEY, SVGAGI. V lost 0 bases and J lost 4, with 13 bases in between. CDR3 in amino acids: CASSYSFRGTYEQYF. CDR3 in DNA: TGTGCCAGCAGTTACTCATTCAGGGGAACTTACGAGCAGTACTTC.

V and J are TRBV7-8 and TRBJ2-1; TRBD2 agrees at 10 bases. The ends lost 1 base at V and 5 bases at J; junction bases unmatched: 5. Germline V gene lookup returns CDR1 SGHVS and CDR2 FQNEAQ. The CDR3 loop spans 16 amino acids. The CDR3: CASSLVRLAGDNEQFF. CDR3 in DNA: TGTGCCAGCAGCTTAGTTAGACTAGCGGGTGACAATGAGCAGTTCTTC.

This rearrangement joins TRBV7-3 to TRBJ1-5; D not certain. Trimming left V 5 bases short and J 10 bases short, with 15 bases between. The CDR3 is made up of 13 amino acids. Germline V gene data show CDR1 as SGHTA and CDR2 as FQGTGA. CDR3 sequence (DNA): TGTGCCAGCAGCCCAGGAGCGGGAGGCCCCCAGCATTTT. It codes for CASSPGAGGPQHF.

This clone was counted a few times. This sequence joins TRBV5-1 and TRBJ2-3; D call uncertain. V was shortened by 4 bases and J by 1 base, with 16 bases between the two germline ends. The CDR3 has 16 residues. Germline lookup yields CDR1 SGHRS and CDR2 YFSETQ. CDR3 in DNA: TGCGCCAGCAGCCAAGGTCCGGGTTATGGCACAGATACGCAGTATTTT. It specifies CASSQGPGYGTDTQYF. Based on the CDR3 plus reference TRBV5-1 and TRBJ2-3, the full variable domain is KAGVTQTPRYLIKTRGQQVTLSCSPISGHRSVSWYQQTPGQGLQFLFEYFSETQRNKGNFPGRFSGRQFSNSRSEMNVSTLELGDSALYLCASSQGPGYGTDTQYFGPGTRLTVL.

This chain joins TRBV29-1 and TRBJ2-1; D ambiguous. Germline-derived CDR1 and CDR2 are SQVTM and ANQGSEA. The ends were cut back, 4 bases at V and 1 base at J, with 5 bases in the middle. This CDR3 has 12 residues. The CDR3: CSVGGSYNEQFF. CDR3 DNA sequence: TGCAGCGTTGGAGGTTCCTACAATGAGCAGTTCTTC.

The chain combines TRBV28 with TRBJ2-7; a possible D gene is TRBD1 (5 bases). The V end lost 4 bases, the J end lost 1 base, and 8 bases lay between the germline ends. The CDR3 contains 13 residues. The V gene's germline CDR1 is MDHEN and CDR2 SYDVKM. CDR3 nucleotide sequence: TGTGCCAGCAGTTCGACAGATTCCTACGAGCAGTACTTC. The encoded protein is CASSSTDSYEQYF. Full variable domain (outside the CDR3, taken from reference TRBV28 and TRBJ2-7): DVKVTQSSRYLVKRTGEKVFLECVQDMDHENMFWYRQDPGLGLRLIYFSYDVKMKEKGDIPEGYSVSREKKERFSLILESASTNQTSMYLCASSSTDSYEQYFGPGTRLTVT.

V gene TRBV5-1 combines with J gene TRBJ1-1; TRBD1 aligns across 9 bases. Per germline, CDR1 SGHRS and CDR2 YFSETQ. The CDR3 runs to 15 residues. Unmatched junction bases numbered 1, after V lost 0 bases and J lost 1 base. CDR3: CASSLEGQGNTEAFF. The CDR3 nucleotides are TGCGCCAGCAGCTTGGAGGGACAGGGGAACACTGAAGCTTTCTTT.

This clone was seen a handful of times. The chain employs TRBV19 and TRBJ2-7; D is ambiguous. V lost 0 bases to trimming and J lost 6 bases, with 9 bases between them. This CDR3 has 13 residues. Germline CDR1 reads LNHDA; CDR2 reads SQIVND (reference sequence). The DNA for the CDR3 is TGTGCCAGTAGTATAGATGGTAGTTCCGAGCAGTACTTC. Translating gives CASSIDGSSEQYF.

The rearrangement links TRBV5-4 to TRBJ2-5; 8 bases align to TRBD1. From germline, CDR1 is SGHNT and CDR2 YYREEE (reference sequence). With V trimmed by 0 bases and J by 1 base, 2 bases remained unmatched. The CDR3 has 15 residues. The CDR3, as DNA: TGTGCCAGCAGCTTGGAGGGGACAGGCCAAGAGACCCAGTACTTC. It translates to CASSLEGTGQETQYF.

The rearrangement uses TRBV4-1 and TRBJ1-1; possibly TRBD1 for D (5 bases). The V end lost 4 bases, the J end lost 0 bases, and 12 bases lay between the germline ends. Germline loops: CDR1 MGHRA, CDR2 YSYEKL. The CDR3 runs to 15 residues. CDR3 sequence: CASSRGRGVNTEAFF. For the CDR3, the DNA is TGCGCCAGCAGCCGCGGGAGAGGGGTGAACACTGAAGCTTTCTTT.